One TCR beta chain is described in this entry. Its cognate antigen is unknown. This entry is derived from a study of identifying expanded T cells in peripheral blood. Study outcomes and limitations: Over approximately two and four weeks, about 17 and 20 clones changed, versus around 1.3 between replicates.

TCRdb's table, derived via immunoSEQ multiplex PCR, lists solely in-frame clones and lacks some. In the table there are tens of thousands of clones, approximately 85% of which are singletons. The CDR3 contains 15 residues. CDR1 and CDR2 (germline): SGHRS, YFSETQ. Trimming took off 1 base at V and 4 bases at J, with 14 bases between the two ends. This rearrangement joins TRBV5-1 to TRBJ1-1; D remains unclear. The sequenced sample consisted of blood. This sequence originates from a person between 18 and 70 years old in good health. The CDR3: CASSLNRELRTEAFF. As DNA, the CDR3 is TGCGCCAGCAGCTTGAATCGAGAGCTGCGCACTGAAGCTTTCTTT.